Below are 9 T cell receptor beta chains sequenced from a single sample in a study of technical replicates of blood from several donors (dated by TCRdb to the late 2010s). Library creation used the immunoSEQ multiplex PCR assay. Drawn from immuneACCESS, this table holds only the in-frame rearrangements with V and J called that TCRdb kept. Clones are partly lost; checked studies trace under half to an unresolved V gene and leave the rest unexplained. For this sample the table gives more than 65,000 clones, of which about 96% were detected only once. Less than 0.35% of the sample rests with the top ten. Specimen: T cells isolated from PBMCs. These receptors came from a human donor in good health.

The chain recombines TRBV5-1 with TRBJ2-1, with TRBD1 matching over 11 bases. This CDR3 has 16 residues. From germline, CDR1 is SGHRS and CDR2 YFSETQ. The trim removed 2 bases at V and 0 bases at J, leaving 1 base unmatched. The CDR3 protein is CASSFGTGGSYNEQFF. The CDR3 nucleotides are TGCGCCAGCAGCTTTGGGACAGGGGGCTCCTACAATGAGCAGTTCTTC.

The chain joins TRBV12-5 to TRBJ2-5; perhaps TRBD2 as D (5 bases). The CDR3 spans 14 residues. The germline CDR1 and CDR2 sequences are LGHNT and FRNRAP. V lost 1 base and J 5 bases, leaving 11 bases between the germline ends. CDR3 sequence reads: CASGLGASWETQYF. The CDR3 DNA sequence: TGTGCTAGTGGTTTGGGGGCTAGCTGGGAGACCCAGTACTTC.

The chain has TRBV6-1 and TRBJ1-2; perhaps TRBD1 as D (5 bases). Trimming removed 0 bases at V and 5 bases at J, with 19 bases between. Germline lookup yields CDR1 MNHNS and CDR2 SASEGT. This CDR3 is built from 17 residues. CDR3 sequence reads: CASSEAGGLGNPYGYTF. The CDR3 DNA follows: TGTGCCAGCAGTGAAGCGGGGGGGTTGGGAAATCCATATGGCTACACCTTC.

The gene calls are TRBV5-1 and TRBJ1-4; perhaps TRBD1 as D (6 bases). This CDR3 has 17 residues. V gave up 0 bases and J gave up 0 bases, with 12 bases separating them. Germline CDR1 and CDR2: SGHRS and YFSETQ. The CDR3 DNA sequence: TGCGCCAGCAGCTTGGGAGGGGGAAGCTCAACTAATGAAAAACTGTTTTTT. It codes for CASSLGGGSSTNEKLFF.

V and J are TRBV6-6 and TRBJ2-7; 7 nucleotides align to TRBD2. Germline V gene data show CDR1 as MNHNY and CDR2 as SVGAGI (reference sequence). V lost 3 bases and J lost 2; bases outside the gene matches: 4. CDR3 length: 14 amino acids. CDR3 in amino acids: CASSYQGGPYEQYF. CDR3 nucleotides: TGTGCCAGCAGTTATCAGGGAGGGCCCTACGAGCAGTACTTC.

The rearrangement links TRBV4-2 to TRBJ2-1, with TRBD2 matching over 8 bases. The CDR3 is 13 residues long. Looked up from germline, CDR1 is LGHNA and CDR2 is YNFKEQ. Trimming cost V 3 bases and J 9 bases; bases outside gene matches: 4. The CDR3 region has the DNA TGTGCCAGCAGCCAGGTAGCGGGAACTGAGCAGTTCTTC. Encoded protein: CASSQVAGTEQFF.

This chain links TRBV27 with TRBJ1-2; TRBD1 is a possible D gene (6 bases). This CDR3 spans 14 amino acids. V lost 0 bases and J lost 3, with 8 bases in between. CDR1 is MNHEY, CDR2 SMNVEV, per germline (reference sequence). This chain's CDR3 is CASSLSQGYYGYTF. In DNA form, the CDR3 reads TGTGCCAGCAGTTTATCGCAGGGGTACTATGGCTACACCTTC.

The V call is TRBV28, the J call TRBJ1-5; TRBD1 matches at 7 bases. The V and J ends lost 5 bases and 7 bases, in that order; junction bases with no gene match: 8. Germline V gene data show CDR1 as MDHEN and CDR2 as SYDVKM. This CDR3 is built from 14 residues. The CDR3 region is CASSPDREAQPQHF. In DNA, the CDR3 is TGTGCCAGCAGTCCAGACAGGGAGGCACAGCCCCAGCATTTT.

The chain recombines TRBV5-1 with TRBJ2-5; 11 bases are a match to TRBD1. The germline V gene has CDR1 SGHRS and CDR2 YFSETQ. The V gene end was trimmed by 0 bases and the J gene end by 5 bases; junction bases not matched to a gene: 6. CDR3 length equals 16 residues. CDR3 protein: CASSLVLDRGLETQYF. The CDR3 DNA reads TGCGCCAGCAGCTTGGTATTGGACAGGGGGCTGGAGACCCAGTACTTC.